This is a list of T cell receptor beta chains from one sample in a study of regulatory T cells in long-lasting Graves disease. TCRdb redid the calling of the multiplex PCR reads with MiXCR, one entry per CDR3 protein. The table has about 470,000 distinct CDR3 sequences, around a fifth seen once; the top ten hold 6.5% to 9%. Sequenced material: peripheral blood mononuclear cells (PBMCs), taken when the disease was refractory, from a patient treated with antithyroid drugs. The source of these receptors is a female donor with Graves disease. Each CDR3 is given with its conserved first and last residue. A D gene is named only where the DNA matches it firmly. Size tells how often a clone was seen (once, few, many) or the class of an expanded clone, and some rows leave it out.

>TRBV7-8|-|TRBD1|TRBJ2-5
TGTGCCAGCAGCCCCTTACAGGGGGCACGGGAGACCCAGTACTTC
CASSPLQGARETQYF
>TRBV6-2/TRBV6-3|few|TRBD2|TRBJ2-5
TGTGCCAGCAGTTACCTCTGGGAGGGTCAAGAGACCCAGTACTTC
CASSYLWEGQETQYF
>TRBV12-3/TRBV12-4|many|-|TRBJ1-5
TGTGCCAGCAGTCCCCGACACCCTGATCAGCCCCAGCATTTT
CASSPRHPDQPQHF
>TRBV4-2|few|-|TRBJ1-2
TGTGCCAGCAGCGAAGGGTCACAGGGCTATGGCTACACCTTC
CASSEGSQGYGYTF
>TRBV27|many|-|TRBJ1-1
TGTGCCAGCAGTTTATGGTCGCAGGGGCGGAAGAACACTGAAGCTTTCTTT
CASSLWSQGRKNTEAFF
>TRBV28|many|-|TRBJ2-4
TGTGCCAGCGGCCTTGTCCAGGGCGTGGGAAACATTCAGTACTTC
CASGLVQGVGNIQYF
>TRBV19|-|-|TRBJ2-2
TGTGCCAGCACCGGACCGTTCGCCGGGGAGCTGTTTTTT
CASTGPFAGELFF
>TRBV20-1|many|TRBD1|TRBJ1-1
TGCAGTGCAAAAACAGGGGTGGGTGAAGCTTTCTTT
CSAKTGVGEAFF
>TRBV5-1|-|TRBD1|TRBJ2-7
TGCGCCAGCAGCCAAACTCCCGGGACAGGGGGCTACGAGCAGTACTTC
CASSQTPGTGGYEQYF
>TRBV28|many|-|TRBJ1-1
TGTGCCAGCAGTTTTAAAGCCAACACTGAAGCTTTCTTT
CASSFKANTEAFF
>TRBV12-3/TRBV12-4|many|-|TRBJ2-5
TGTGCCAGCAGTTTAGTTAGCGGAATCCAAGAGACCCAGTACTTC
CASSLVSGIQETQYF
>TRBV19|once|-|TRBJ2-2
TGTGCCAGTAGTATGGAGGGGTCCGGGGAGCTGGTTTTT
CASSMEGSGELVF
>TRBV20-1|-|-|TRBJ1-1
TGCAGTGCTAGAATGGTGAACACTGAAGCTTTCTTT
CSARMVNTEAFF
>TRBV2|-|-|TRBJ2-7
TGTGCCAGCAGCCCTATCTGGCAGGGGATATCCTACGAGCAGTACTTC
CASSPIWQGISYEQYF
>TRBV20-1|-|-|TRBJ2-7
TGCAGTGTTCCGTTTAGTCACGAGCAGTACTTC
CSVPFSHEQYF
>TRBV28|many|-|TRBJ1-5
TGTGCCAGCAGCTCCAACAATCAGCCCCAGCATTTT
CASSSNNQPQHF
>TRBV12-3/TRBV12-4|many|TRBD1|TRBJ1-1
TGTGCCAGCAGTCGCGGACCGGGACAGGTATTCTCTTTCTTT
CASSRGPGQVFSFF
>TRBV11-2|-|TRBD2|TRBJ2-1
TGTGCCAGCAGGTCCCTTAGCGGGACCTACAATGAGCAGTTCTTC
CASRSLSGTYNEQFF
>TRBV29-1|few|TRBD2|TRBJ2-7
TGCAGCGTCGGGAGGGCGGGCTACGAGCAGTACTTC
CSVGRAGYEQYF
>TRBV12-3/TRBV12-4|many|-|TRBJ2-7
TGTGCCAGCAGTTTAGAAGGCGGCAGGGGATACGAGCAGTACTTC
CASSLEGGRGYEQYF
>TRBV12-3/TRBV12-4|few|-|TRBJ2-2
TGTGCCAGCGGCCTTACGCCTGGGGGGAACACCGGGGAGCTGTTTTTT
CASGLTPGGNTGELFF
>TRBV9|once|-|TRBJ2-2
TGTGCCAGCAGCTTCAGACCCCTCACGAACACCGGGGAGCTGTTTTTT
CASSFRPLTNTGELFF
>TRBV7-9|many|-|TRBJ2-7
TGTGCCAGCAGCTTAAGTGAGCCGGCCTACGAGCAGTACTTC
CASSLSEPAYEQYF
>TRBV3-1|-|-|TRBJ2-7
TGTGCCAGCAGCCCATTTGACGAGGTTCGCGAGCAGTACTTC
CASSPFDEVREQYF
>TRBV7-2|-|TRBD2|TRBJ2-7
TGTGCCAGCAGCCTTCGACTAGCGGGTAACTCCTACGAGCAGTACTTC
CASSLRLAGNSYEQYF